Following are 9 T cell receptor beta chains from one sample sequenced in a study of blood T cell repertoires in COVID-19. Method: immunoSEQ multiplex PCR; TCRdb's copy keeps in-frame clones and lacks some. The sample lists about 89,000 clones; more than 60% were seen once. The specimen was peripheral blood. The receptors come from a human donor in a cohort sampled during active COVID-19.

CDR3 amino acids: CASSLLPGQPHGYTF. CDR3 DNA: TGTGCCAGCAGTCTCCTACCGGGACAACCCCATGGCTACACCTTC. J is TRBJ1-2 and V is TRBV6-5; perhaps TRBD1 as D (6 bases). The CDR3 loop spans 15 amino acids. The germline V gene has CDR1 MNHEY and CDR2 SVGAGI. V was clipped by 5 bases and J by 6 bases, with 19 bases between them.

The chain is built from TRBV5-1 and TRBJ1-4; no firm D call. This CDR3 contains 14 residues. Per the germline V gene, CDR1 is SGHRS and CDR2 is YFSETQ. V dropped 6 bases and J dropped 8 bases, with 17 bases sitting between them. CDR3 amino acids: CASKQADRGEKLFF. DNA for the CDR3: TGCGCCAGCAAGCAGGCAGACCGAGGGGAAAAACTGTTTTTT.

The chain carries TRBV28 and TRBJ2-7; a weak D match, TRBD2 (6 bases). V was clipped by 1 base and J by 5 bases, with 12 bases between them. Germline lookup yields CDR1 MDHEN and CDR2 SYDVKM. The CDR3 consists of 14 residues. CDR3 sequence: CASSLLAGSDEQYF. The CDR3 bases are TGTGCCAGCAGTTTATTGGCGGGAAGCGACGAGCAGTACTTC.

This chain connects TRBV28 to TRBJ2-3, with 8 bases lining up with TRBD2. With V trimmed by 0 bases and J by 1 base, 9 bases remained unmatched. Looked up from germline, CDR1 is MDHEN and CDR2 is SYDVKM. The CDR3 length is 18 residues. The CDR3 region has the DNA TGTGCCAGCAGTTTATGGGGCCTCTCAGCGGGAGGCACAGATACGCAGTATTTT. Protein: CASSLWGLSAGGTDTQYF.

The chain combines TRBV28 with TRBJ1-2; no reliable D call. Germline V gene sequence: CDR1 MDHEN, CDR2 SYDVKM. V gave up 5 bases and J gave up 0 bases, with 10 bases separating them. This CDR3 has 14 amino acids. The CDR3 DNA is TGTGCCAGCAGTCCCCAGGCAGCTAACTATGGCTACACCTTC. Its protein is CASSPQAANYGYTF.

The rearrangement uses TRBV28 and TRBJ2-2; 11 nucleotides align to TRBD2. The CDR3 runs to 16 residues. Looked up from germline, CDR1 is MDHEN and CDR2 is SYDVKM. Germline trimming cut 6 bases from V and 6 bases from J; bases unmatched to any gene: 9. CDR3 protein: CASRPTSGSGSGELFF. As DNA, the CDR3 is TGTGCCAGCAGACCCACTAGCGGGAGTGGGTCCGGGGAGCTGTTTTTT.

This clone has only one observation. The V and J genes are TRBV28 and TRBJ1-2; possible D gene TRBD1, 6 bases. The CDR3 runs to 14 residues. Per germline, CDR1 MDHEN and CDR2 SYDVKM. V lost 6 bases and J lost 4, with 15 bases in between. In nucleotides, the CDR3 is TGTGCCAGCAGGGAACAGGGAACTGCCTATGGCTACACCTTC. This gives the protein CASREQGTAYGYTF.

The V call is TRBV4-3, the J call TRBJ2-1; the match to TRBD1 covers 8 bases. This CDR3 spans 15 amino acids. CDR1 is LGHNA, CDR2 YSLEER, per germline. With V trimmed by 0 bases and J by 12 bases, 10 bases remained unmatched. CDR3: CASSQEISDRGRQFF. CDR3 coding DNA: TGCGCCAGCAGCCAAGAGATCAGTGACAGGGGTAGGCAGTTCTTC.

V gene TRBV24-1 combines with J gene TRBJ2-1; D unresolved. The germline V and J ends were trimmed by 2 bases and 9 bases, with 7 bases remaining between them. Germline CDR1 and CDR2: KGHDR and SFDVKD. This CDR3 has 12 residues. The CDR3 protein is CATSDSRAEQFF. In DNA, the CDR3 is TGTGCCACCAGTGATTCTAGAGCTGAGCAGTTCTTC.